The 21 T cell receptor beta chains listed next were all sequenced from one sample in a study of CD8+ T cells in alopecia areata. Extracted RNA was reverse transcribed into cDNA, the sequencing template. The repertoire was sequenced with immunoSEQ multiplex PCR; TCRdb's copy has only in-frame clones and lacks some. Of 60,000 to 65,000 clones listed, 40% to 50% are singletons. The sample taken for sequencing was NKG2D-low CD8+ T cells sorted from blood. These receptors came from a human donor with alopecia areata.

This clone came up a few times. CDR3 loop: CASYLAGGANNEQFF. The CDR3 DNA reads TGTGCCAGCTACTTAGCGGGAGGGGCGAACAATGAGCAGTTCTTC. The rearrangement joins TRBV28 to TRBJ2-1; the match to TRBD2 covers 11 bases. The germline CDR1 and CDR2 sequences are MDHEN and SYDVKM. There are 15 residues in the CDR3. The trim removed 8 bases at V and 5 bases at J, leaving 8 bases unmatched.

V usage is TRBV6-1 and J usage is TRBJ2-1; possibly TRBD1 for D (6 bases). The CDR3 spans 13 residues. Per the germline V gene, CDR1 is MNHNS and CDR2 is SASEGT. The germline V and J ends were trimmed by 6 bases and 8 bases, with 14 bases remaining between them. The CDR3 loop reads CASSARGYDEQFF. In DNA form, the CDR3 reads TGTGCCAGCAGCGCCAGGGGATATGATGAGCAGTTCTTC.

V gene TRBV29-1 combines with J gene TRBJ2-1; D ambiguous. Germline CDR1 and CDR2: SQVTM and ANQGSEA. The CDR3 runs to 12 residues. V lost 6 bases to trimming and J lost 5 bases, with 11 bases between them. The CDR3 sequence is CSVSWGNNEQFF. For the CDR3, the DNA is TGCAGCGTATCATGGGGTAACAATGAGCAGTTCTTC.

The chain links TRBV29-1 to TRBJ2-2; 7 bases align to TRBD1. The CDR3 extends over 16 amino acids. Trimming took 1 base from V and 1 from J; bases not matched to a gene: 6. Germline assignment: CDR1 SQVTM and CDR2 ANQGSEA. The chain's CDR3 is CSVEGRQGRNTGELFF. The CDR3 DNA reads TGCAGCGTTGAAGGGAGACAGGGACGGAACACCGGGGAGCTGTTTTTT.

This clone appeared a few times. The CDR3 DNA reads as TGTGCCAGCAGTTTACTAGCGGGAGGACTCAATGAGCAGTTCTTC. Translated, it gives CASSLLAGGLNEQFF. This chain links TRBV28 with TRBJ2-1, with TRBD2 matching over 11 bases. J lost 6 bases, V lost 2 bases, and 3 bases had no gene match. Germline CDR1 MDHEN, CDR2 SYDVKM. The CDR3 spans 15 residues.

The chain couples TRBV7-2 to TRBJ2-7; weak D call: TRBD1 (6 bases). Germline V lookup: CDR1 SGHTA, CDR2 FQGNSA. This CDR3 has 14 residues. Trimming left V 0 bases short and J 5 bases short, with 11 bases between. The CDR3 coding sequence is TGTGCCAGCAGCTTAGCGAGGGGGAGCGACGAGCAGTACTTC. Amino acids: CASSLARGSDEQYF. The variable domain in full, with the rest retrieved from reference TRBV7-2 and TRBJ2-7, is GAGVSQSPSNKVTEKGKDVELRCDPISGHTALYWYRQSLGQGLEFLIYFQGNSAPDKSGLPSDRFSAERTGGSVSTLTIQRTQQEDSAVYLCASSLARGSDEQYFGPGTRLTVT.

Notes on this clone: Other nucleotide sequences in the sample specify the same CDR3. This chain connects TRBV4-3 to TRBJ2-7; D may be TRBD1 (5 bases). Trimming cost V 1 base and J 0 bases, with 7 bases left between them. This CDR3 has 14 residues. Germline-derived CDR1 and CDR2 are LGHNA and YSLEER. This CDR3 is CASSQGRGSYEQYF. In DNA form, the CDR3 reads TGCGCCAGCAGCCAAGGTAGGGGCTCCTACGAGCAGTACTTC.

The chain uses TRBV6-5 and TRBJ2-4, with TRBD1 as a possible D gene (6 bases). V lost 6 bases, J lost 4 bases, and 16 bases lay in between. CDR3 length: 15 residues. CDR1 MNHEY and CDR2 SVGAGI come from the germline V gene. CDR3 in DNA: TGTGCCAGCAGCCCTATCGGGACAAATAAAAACATTCAGTACTTC. Encoded protein: CASSPIGTNKNIQYF.

The chain links TRBV29-1 to TRBJ1-2, with D uncertain. The germline V gene encodes CDR1 SQVTM and CDR2 ANQGSEA. The CDR3 length is 12 residues. The germline V and J ends were trimmed by 4 bases and 7 bases, with 13 bases remaining between them. The CDR3 reads CSVVIWTGGYTF. In DNA, the CDR3 is TGCAGCGTTGTGATATGGACGGGTGGCTACACCTTC.

This clone came up a few times. The chain joins TRBV29-1 to TRBJ1-5; TRBD1 agrees at 7 bases. Germline CDR1 SQVTM, CDR2 ANQGSEA. J lost 5 bases, V lost 4 bases, and 20 bases had no gene match. This CDR3 region has 18 residues. CDR3 sequence (DNA): TGCAGCGTTGTAACCCTCTCCTTCCGACAGGGAGGCGATCAGCCCCAGCATTTT. Its protein product is CSVVTLSFRQGGDQPQHF.

This chain uses TRBV27 with TRBJ2-7; 7 nucleotides match TRBD1. This CDR3 is built from 14 residues. From germline, CDR1 is MNHEY and CDR2 SMNVEV (reference sequence). J gave up 5 bases and V 5 bases, and 9 bases lay outside the gene matches. The CDR3 DNA reads TGTGCCAGCAGTCTGACAGGGTATCGCGACGAGCAGTACTTC. This translates into CASSLTGYRDEQYF.

The chain combines TRBV29-1 with TRBJ1-1, with D unclear. The germline V gene has CDR1 SQVTM and CDR2 ANQGSEA. This CDR3 is 11 amino acids long. Trimming took 3 bases from V and 8 from J, leaving 10 bases between them. Here the CDR3 reads CSVEPRSEAFF. The CDR3 region has the DNA TGCAGCGTTGAGCCCAGATCCGAAGCTTTCTTT.

This clone was found a few times. This rearrangement joins TRBV7-6 to TRBJ1-3; D perhaps matches TRBD1 (5 bases). The CDR3 has 16 residues. Germline values: CDR1 SGHVS, CDR2 FNYEAQ. V shed 4 bases and J shed 5 bases, with 18 bases lying between them. CDR3 in amino acids: CASSSSGRRGRNTIYF. The CDR3, as DNA: TGTGCCAGCAGCTCCTCGGGTAGGAGGGGTCGAAACACCATATATTTT. Full variable domain (missing parts from reference TRBV7-6 and TRBJ1-3): GAGVSQSPRYKVTKRGQDVALRCDPISGHVSLYWYRQALGQGPEFLTYFNYEAQQDKSGLPNDRFSAERPEGSISTLTIQRTEQRDSAMYRCASSSSGRRGRNTIYFGEGSWLTVV.

The V gene is TRBV4-2, the J gene TRBJ2-6; no reliable D call. CDR1 and CDR2 from the germline V gene are LGHNA and YNFKEQ. The length of the CDR3 is 16 residues. Deletions cut 0 bases from V and 2 bases from J, with 8 bases between. The CDR3, as DNA: TGTGCCAGCAGCCAAGAAGGCCTAACTGGGGCCAACGTCCTGACTTTC. As protein: CASSQEGLTGANVLTF.

The chain is built from TRBV7-9 and TRBJ2-7, with D possibly being TRBD1 or TRBD2 (5 bases each). The germline V and J ends were trimmed by 4 bases and 2 bases, with 9 bases remaining between them. CDR3 length equals 13 residues. The V gene's germline CDR1 is SEHNR and CDR2 FQNEAQ (reference sequence). The CDR3 loop reads CASSSGDAYEQYF. CDR3 nucleotides: TGTGCCAGCAGCTCCGGGGACGCCTACGAGCAGTACTTC.

This clone was detected once. The chain recombines TRBV9 with TRBJ2-1, with 13 bases aligning to TRBD2. The CDR3 is made up of 16 amino acids. Germline V gene sequence: CDR1 SGDLS, CDR2 YYNGEE. V gave up 3 bases and J gave up 3 bases; unmatched junction bases: 3. CDR3 amino acids: CASSAGTSGNYNEQFF. DNA of the CDR3: TGTGCCAGCAGCGCCGGGACTAGCGGGAACTACAATGAGCAGTTCTTC.

The gene calls are TRBV29-1 and TRBJ2-2; possibly TRBD1 or TRBD2 for D (6 bases each). The germline CDR1 and CDR2 sequences are SQVTM and ANQGSEA. This CDR3 is 14 amino acids long. Trimming took off 2 bases at V and 6 bases at J, with 13 bases between the two ends. This CDR3 reads CSVEPRGAAGELFF. CDR3 sequence (DNA): TGCAGCGTTGAACCTAGGGGGGCGGCCGGGGAGCTGTTTTTT.

The DNA of the CDR3 is TGTGCCAGCAGCTGGACAGACCAAGAGACCCAGTACTTC. It is translated as CASSWTDQETQYF. This chain uses TRBV6-5 with TRBJ2-5, with D perhaps matching TRBD1 (6 bases). Trimming removed 6 bases at V and 0 bases at J, with 8 bases between. The CDR3 consists of 13 residues. The germline V gene encodes CDR1 MNHEY and CDR2 SVGAGI.

This clone was seen a few times. This chain uses TRBV5-1 with TRBJ2-2, with TRBD2 as a possible D gene (5 bases). CDR1 SGHRS and CDR2 YFSETQ come from the germline V gene. This CDR3 region has 12 residues. The V end lost 10 bases, the J end lost 5 bases, and 12 bases lay between the germline ends. Here the CDR3 reads CAGRAATGELFF. DNA of the CDR3: TGCGCCGGGAGAGCAGCTACCGGGGAGCTGTTTTTT. Looking up the rest from reference TRBV5-1 and TRBJ2-2 gives the full variable domain: KAGVTQTPRYLIKTRGQQVTLSCSPISGHRSVSWYQQTPGQGLQFLFEYFSETQRNKGNFPGRFSGRQFSNSRSEMNVSTLELGDSALYLCAGRAATGELFFGEGSRLTVL.

The chain carries TRBV5-1 and TRBJ2-7; either TRBD1 or TRBD2 may supply D (5 bases each). The CDR3 totals 12 residues. With 5 bases removed from V and 3 bases from J, the gap between germline ends came to 9 bases. CDR1 is SGHRS and CDR2 is YFSETQ in the germline V gene. The CDR3 DNA reads as TGCGCCAGCAGGGGGGACCTCTACGAGCAGTACTTC. Its protein product is CASRGDLYEQYF. Using reference TRBV5-1 and TRBJ2-7 for the parts outside the CDR3, the full variable domain is KAGVTQTPRYLIKTRGQQVTLSCSPISGHRSVSWYQQTPGQGLQFLFEYFSETQRNKGNFPGRFSGRQFSNSRSEMNVSTLELGDSALYLCASRGDLYEQYFGPGTRLTVT.

This chain links TRBV7-9 with TRBJ2-7; 7 positions agree with TRBD2. The germline gives CDR1 SEHNR, CDR2 FQNEAQ (reference sequence). J gave up 6 bases and V 1 base, and 3 bases lay outside the gene matches. CDR3 length equals 13 residues. Written as DNA, the CDR3 is TGTGCCAGCAGCTTAGGCGGGAGTCGCGAGCAGTACTTC. Its protein product is CASSLGGSREQYF.